These 17 T cell receptor beta chains came from one sample sequenced in a study of T cells after yellow fever vaccination (dated by TCRdb to about 2019). The library was generated by 5' RACE. Sequencer: Illumina HiSeq 2500. TCRdb passed the public sequencing reads through fastp at Q25 and MiXCR, retaining productive beta sequences. One record per CDR3 amino acid sequence lists the most common genes and DNA. This sample gives about 58,000 distinct CDR3 sequences in total; approximately 7% of them show up just once. The ten largest clonotypes hold 40% to 45% of the sample. The sample's treatment or condition label is to be understood as: live attenuated yellow fever vaccine strain. Sequencing used CD8+ T cells sorted from PBMCs, obtained on the day of the first yellow fever vaccination. The receptors here all came from a man aged 18 to 30 who received the YFV17D yellow fever vaccine.

This clonotype showed up just a few times. The rearrangement uses TRBV9 and TRBJ2-1; 10 bases are a match to TRBD2. The germline V gene has CDR1 SGDLS and CDR2 YYNGEE. Trimming at V came to 3 bases and at J to 4 bases, leaving 7 bases not matched to a gene. The CDR3 runs 16 residues. This CDR3 is CASSAHSGGLYNEQFF. In DNA form, the CDR3 reads TGTGCCAGCAGCGCCCATAGCGGGGGGCTTTACAATGAGCAGTTCTTC.

Concerning this clonotype itself: This may arise from a read error, as a much more abundant clone is one base away. This chain links TRBV2 with TRBJ1-1; tentatively, D is TRBD1 (5 bases). V lost 6 bases and J 5 bases, leaving 19 bases between the germline ends. CDR1 is SNHLY and CDR2 is FYNNEI in the germline V gene. CDR3 length: 15 residues. In DNA, the CDR3 is TGTGCCAGCAGGGGGATCCAGGGATCGGAGACTGAAGCTTTCTTT. Translation gives CASRGIQGSETEAFF.

This clonotype came up many times. The chain uses TRBV6-5 and TRBJ2-1; TRBD1 matches 7 bases. This CDR3 contains 15 residues. Trimming took 6 bases from V and 2 from J; bases not matched to a gene: 7. Germline CDR1 MNHEY, CDR2 SVGAGI. This chain's CDR3 is CASRRQGITYNEQFF. CDR3 DNA: TGTGCCAGCAGAAGACAGGGAATCACCTACAATGAGCAGTTCTTC.

This clonotype is medium-sized in the sample. The V and J genes are TRBV20-1 and TRBJ2-5; 9 bases match TRBD2. With V trimmed by 1 base and J by 1 base, 7 bases remained unmatched. The CDR3 is 16 amino acids. Germline V CDR1 and CDR2: DFQATT, SNEGSKA (reference sequence). CDR3 protein: CSARGGLAGSQETQYF. CDR3 DNA: TGCAGTGCTAGAGGGGGGCTAGCGGGGAGCCAAGAGACCCAGTACTTC.

The rearrangement joins TRBV29-1 to TRBJ2-4; 8 nucleotides align to TRBD1. The CDR3 contains 16 residues. Germline V gene data show CDR1 as SQVTM and CDR2 as ANQGSEA. V was clipped by 5 bases and J by 3 bases; unmatched bases: 12. The chain's CDR3 is CSVHFGTGLGKNIQYF. The CDR3 nucleotides are TGCAGCGTTCATTTCGGGACAGGACTTGGCAAAAACATTCAGTACTTC.

This clonotype has ten or more counts. The CDR3: CASSQVGRNTEAFF. CDR3 DNA sequence: TGCGCCAGCAGCCAAGTGGGCCGGAACACTGAAGCTTTCTTT. The chain links TRBV4-1 to TRBJ1-1; unclear D gene. The germline V and J ends were trimmed by 1 base and 1 base, with 7 bases remaining between them. Per germline, CDR1 MGHRA and CDR2 YSYEKL. This CDR3 is built from 14 residues.

The chain joins TRBV4-1 to TRBJ2-2; D gene unclear. The CDR3 runs 16 residues. Between the trimmed V and J ends, which lost 0 bases and 5 bases, there was a span of 13 bases. Germline CDR1 reads MGHRA; CDR2 reads YSYEKL. CDR3 region: CASSQEVGSKTGELFF. The CDR3 DNA is TGCGCCAGCAGCCAAGAAGTGGGCAGTAAGACCGGGGAGCTGTTTTTT.

This clonotype has a count of ten or more. The chain uses TRBV28 and TRBJ2-7, with TRBD1 identical over 7 bases. CDR1 and CDR2 (germline): MDHEN, SYDVKM. The V segment lost 3 bases and the J segment 5 bases; nucleotides outside the gene matches: 4. The CDR3 extends over 13 amino acids. The CDR3 spells CASSFRTGDEQYV. CDR3 DNA sequence: TGTGCCAGCAGTTTCCGGACAGGTGACGAGCAGTACGTC.

At least ten counts were recorded for this clonotype. The chain recombines TRBV12-3 or TRBV12-4 with TRBJ2-1; possibly TRBD2 for D (6 bases). V was pared by 1 base and J by 4 bases, with 11 bases between. This CDR3 has 15 residues. CDR3 sequence: CASSLEIGGYNEQFF. The CDR3 nucleotides are TGTGCCAGCAGTTTAGAAATCGGGGGTTACAATGAGCAGTTCTTC.

This rearrangement joins TRBV11-2 to TRBJ2-5, with 13 bases fitting TRBD2. Germline V CDR1 and CDR2: SGHAT, FQNNGV. The CDR3 consists of 16 residues. The V and J ends lost 7 bases and 2 bases, in that order; junction bases with no gene match: 7. This chain's CDR3 is CASTRTSGGLQETQYF. Written as DNA, the CDR3 is TGTGCCAGCACCCGGACTAGCGGGGGTCTACAAGAGACCCAGTACTTC.

J is TRBJ2-5 and V is TRBV29-1; maybe TRBD2 (6 bases). The CDR3 has 10 amino acids. The germline V gene has CDR1 SQVTM and CDR2 ANQGSEA. The V end was cut by 7 bases, the J end by 4 bases, with 7 bases between. CDR3 residues: CSGGGETQYF. The CDR3 DNA reads TGCAGCGGGGGAGGAGAGACCCAGTACTTC.

This clonotype was recorded many times. The chain employs TRBV11-2 and TRBJ2-7, with unresolved D. The CDR3 loop spans 14 amino acids. Between the trimmed V and J ends, which lost 1 base and 4 bases, there was a span of 11 bases. Germline assignment: CDR1 SGHAT and CDR2 FQNNGV. The CDR3: CASSLVVIGYEQYF. CDR3 bases: TGTGCCAGCAGCTTAGTTGTGATCGGGTACGAGCAGTACTTC.

This clonotype came up many times. The chain combines TRBV27 with TRBJ2-7, with TRBD1 identical over 7 bases. Germline CDR1 is MNHEY and CDR2 is SMNVEV (reference sequence). After removal of 8 bases from V and 2 bases from J, the junction contained 12 bases not matched to a gene. The CDR3 is 15 amino acids. This chain's CDR3 is CASSPFQGVTYEQYV. The CDR3 nucleotides read TGTGCCAGCTCCCCCTTTCAGGGGGTCACCTACGAGCAGTACGTC.

This clonotype turned up a few times. This chain uses TRBV5-4 with TRBJ2-2; 9 bases agree with TRBD2. V was pared by 8 bases and J by 0 bases, with 11 bases of the junction left unmatched. Germline V CDR1 and CDR2: SGHNT, YYREEE (reference sequence). This CDR3 has 17 amino acids. The CDR3 loop reads CASDDIAGVPNTGELFF. For the CDR3, the DNA is TGTGCCAGTGATGATATAGCGGGGGTCCCGAACACCGGGGAGCTGTTTTTT.

This clonotype has more than one count but fewer than ten. The chain carries TRBV4-3 and TRBJ2-1, with TRBD2 as a possible D gene (6 bases). V was trimmed by 1 base and J by 5 bases, leaving 12 bases between them. This CDR3 region has 15 residues. From germline, CDR1 is LGHNA and CDR2 YSLEER. The chain's CDR3 is CASSQAGVGDNEQFF. The CDR3 coding sequence is TGCGCCAGCAGCCAAGCGGGGGTTGGGGACAATGAGCAGTTCTTC.

This clonotype has only a few counts. CDR3 loop: CASSPLAGAGELFF. CDR3 DNA: TGTGCCAGCAGCCCACTAGCGGGGGCCGGGGAGCTGTTTTTT. V and J are TRBV7-6 and TRBJ2-2; TRBD2 matches at 11 bases. Germline V gives CDR1 SGHVS, CDR2 FNYEAQ. CDR3 length: 14 amino acids. Germline trimming cut 5 bases from V and 6 bases from J; bases unmatched to any gene: 2.

This clonotype has a count of ten or more. V and J are TRBV5-1 and TRBJ2-7, with D possibly being TRBD2 (5 bases). Trimming left V 5 bases short and J 0 bases short, with 9 bases between. Germline CDR1 SGHRS, CDR2 YFSETQ. This CDR3 spans 13 amino acids. CDR3 coding DNA: TGCGCCAGCAGGGAGGATATCTCCTACGAGCAGTACTTC. It encodes CASREDISYEQYF.